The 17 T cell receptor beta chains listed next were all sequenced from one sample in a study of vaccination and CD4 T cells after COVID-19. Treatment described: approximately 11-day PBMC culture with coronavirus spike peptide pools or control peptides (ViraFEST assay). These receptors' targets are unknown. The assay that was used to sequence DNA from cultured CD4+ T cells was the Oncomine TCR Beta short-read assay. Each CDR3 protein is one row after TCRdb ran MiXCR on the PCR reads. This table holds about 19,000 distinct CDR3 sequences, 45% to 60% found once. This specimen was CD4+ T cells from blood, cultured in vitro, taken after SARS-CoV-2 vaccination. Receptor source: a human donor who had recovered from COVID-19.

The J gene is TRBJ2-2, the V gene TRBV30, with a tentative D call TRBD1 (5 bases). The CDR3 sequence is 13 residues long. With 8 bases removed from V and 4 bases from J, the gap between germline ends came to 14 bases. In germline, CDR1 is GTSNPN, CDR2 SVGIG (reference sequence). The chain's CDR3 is CAHSRGSTGELFF. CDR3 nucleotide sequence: TGTGCCCATAGTAGGGGTTCCACCGGGGAGCTGTTTTTT.

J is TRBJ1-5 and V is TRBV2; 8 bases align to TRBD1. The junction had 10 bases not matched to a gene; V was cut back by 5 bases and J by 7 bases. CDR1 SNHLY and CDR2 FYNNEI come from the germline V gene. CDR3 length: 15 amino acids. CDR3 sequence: CASSSGTGGSQPQHF. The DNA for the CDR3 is TGTGCCAGCAGTTCCGGGACAGGAGGGTCACAGCCCCAGCATTTT.

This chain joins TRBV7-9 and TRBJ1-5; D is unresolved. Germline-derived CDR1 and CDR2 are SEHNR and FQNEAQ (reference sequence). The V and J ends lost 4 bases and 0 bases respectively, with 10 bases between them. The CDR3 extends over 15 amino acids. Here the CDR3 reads CASSSGESSNQPQHF. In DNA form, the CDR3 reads TGTGCCAGCAGCTCGGGCGAATCTAGCAATCAGCCCCAGCATTTT. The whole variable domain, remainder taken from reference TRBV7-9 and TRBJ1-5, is DTGVSQNPRHKITKRGQNVTFRCDPISEHNRLYWYRQTLGQGPEFLTYFQNEAQLEKSRLLSDRFSAERPKGSFSTLEIQRTEQGDSAMYLCASSSGESSNQPQHFGDGTRLSIL.

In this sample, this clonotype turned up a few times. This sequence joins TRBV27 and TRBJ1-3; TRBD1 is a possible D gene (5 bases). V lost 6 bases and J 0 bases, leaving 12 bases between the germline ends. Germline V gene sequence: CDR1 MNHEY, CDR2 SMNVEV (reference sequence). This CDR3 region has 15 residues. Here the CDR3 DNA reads TGTGCCAGCAGGTCGGGACGCAGCTCTGGAAACACCATATATTTT. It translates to CASRSGRSSGNTIYF.

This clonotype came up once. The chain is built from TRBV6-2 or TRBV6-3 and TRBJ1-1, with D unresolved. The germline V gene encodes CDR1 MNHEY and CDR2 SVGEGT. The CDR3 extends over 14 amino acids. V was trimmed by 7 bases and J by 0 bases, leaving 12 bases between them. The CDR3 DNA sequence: TGTGCCAGCAAAACAACCCCTATGAACACTGAAGCTTTCTTT. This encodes CASKTTPMNTEAFF.

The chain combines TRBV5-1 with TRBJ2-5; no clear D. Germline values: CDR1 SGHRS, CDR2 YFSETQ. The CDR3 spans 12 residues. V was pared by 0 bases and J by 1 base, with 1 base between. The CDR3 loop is CASSLVQETQYF. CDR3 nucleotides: TGCGCCAGCAGCTTGGTCCAAGAGACCCAGTACTTC.

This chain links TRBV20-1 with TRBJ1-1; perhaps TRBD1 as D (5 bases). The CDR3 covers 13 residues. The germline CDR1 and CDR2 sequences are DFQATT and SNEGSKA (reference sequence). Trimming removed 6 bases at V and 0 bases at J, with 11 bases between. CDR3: CSAPGTVNTEAFF. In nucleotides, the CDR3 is TGCAGTGCACCCGGGACCGTGAACACTGAAGCTTTCTTT.

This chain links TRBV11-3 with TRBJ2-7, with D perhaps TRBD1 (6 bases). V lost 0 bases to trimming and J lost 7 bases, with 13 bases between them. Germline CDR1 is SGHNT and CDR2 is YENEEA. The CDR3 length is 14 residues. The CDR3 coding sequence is TGTGCCAGCAGCTTAGAGGACAGCCTAGGGGAGCAGTACTTC. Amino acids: CASSLEDSLGEQYF.

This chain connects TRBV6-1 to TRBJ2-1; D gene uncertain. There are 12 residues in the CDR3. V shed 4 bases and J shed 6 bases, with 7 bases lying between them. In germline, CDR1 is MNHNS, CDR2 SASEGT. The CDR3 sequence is CASSGPTNEQFF. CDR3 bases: TGTGCCAGCAGTGGGCCGACCAATGAGCAGTTCTTC.

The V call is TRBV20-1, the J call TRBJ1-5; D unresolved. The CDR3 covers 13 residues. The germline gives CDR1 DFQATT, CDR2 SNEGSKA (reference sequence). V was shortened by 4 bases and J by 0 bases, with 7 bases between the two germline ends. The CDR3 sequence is CSATGNSNQPQHF. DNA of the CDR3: TGCAGTGCTACCGGGAATAGCAATCAGCCCCAGCATTTT.

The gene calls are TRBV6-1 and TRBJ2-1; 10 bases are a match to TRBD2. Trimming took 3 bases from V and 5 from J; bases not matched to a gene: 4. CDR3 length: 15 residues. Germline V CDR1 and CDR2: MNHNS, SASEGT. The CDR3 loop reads CASSDRTSGNNEQFF. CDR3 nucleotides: TGTGCCAGCAGTGATAGGACTAGCGGAAACAATGAGCAGTTCTTC.

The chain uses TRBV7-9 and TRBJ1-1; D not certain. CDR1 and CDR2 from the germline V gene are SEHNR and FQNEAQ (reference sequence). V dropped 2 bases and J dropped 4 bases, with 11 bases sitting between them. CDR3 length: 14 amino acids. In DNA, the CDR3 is TGTGCCAGCAGCTTACACGTCCCGGGCACTGAAGCTTTCTTT. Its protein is CASSLHVPGTEAFF.

The CDR3 spells CASSIGRSQGTQYF. In nucleotides, the CDR3 is TGTGCCAGTAGTATTGGACGCTCCCAGGGGACCCAGTACTTC. V gene TRBV19 combines with J gene TRBJ2-5; TRBD1 might be the D (5 bases). Germline assignment: CDR1 LNHDA and CDR2 SQIVND (reference sequence). Trimming shortened V by 3 bases and J by 7 bases, and 15 bases separated the two germline ends. The CDR3 has 14 amino acids.

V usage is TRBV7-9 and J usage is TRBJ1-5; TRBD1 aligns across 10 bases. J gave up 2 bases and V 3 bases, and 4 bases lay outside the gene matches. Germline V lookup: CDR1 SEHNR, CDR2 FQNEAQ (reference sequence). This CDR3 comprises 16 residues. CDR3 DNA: TGTGCCAGCAGCTTTTCGGACAGGGGGGGCAATCAGCCCCAGCATTTT. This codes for CASSFSDRGGNQPQHF.

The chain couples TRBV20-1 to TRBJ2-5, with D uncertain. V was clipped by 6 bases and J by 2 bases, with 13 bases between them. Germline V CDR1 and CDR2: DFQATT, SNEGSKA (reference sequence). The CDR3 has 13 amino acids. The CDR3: CSAHQGYQETQYF. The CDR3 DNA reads TGCAGTGCCCATCAAGGGTATCAAGAGACCCAGTACTTC.

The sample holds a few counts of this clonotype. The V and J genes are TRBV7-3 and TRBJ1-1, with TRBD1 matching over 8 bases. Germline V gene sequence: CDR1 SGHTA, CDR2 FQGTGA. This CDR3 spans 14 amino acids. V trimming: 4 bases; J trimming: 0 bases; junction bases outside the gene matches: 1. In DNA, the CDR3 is TGTGCCAGCAGCTCGGGACAGGTGAACACTGAAGCTTTCTTT. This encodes CASSSGQVNTEAFF. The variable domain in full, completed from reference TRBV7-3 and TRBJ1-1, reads GAGVSQTPSNKVTEKGKYVELRCDPISGHTALYWYRQSLGQGPEFLIYFQGTGAADDSGLPNDRFFAVRPEGSVSTLKIQRTERGDSAVYLCASSSGQVNTEAFFGQGTRLTVV.

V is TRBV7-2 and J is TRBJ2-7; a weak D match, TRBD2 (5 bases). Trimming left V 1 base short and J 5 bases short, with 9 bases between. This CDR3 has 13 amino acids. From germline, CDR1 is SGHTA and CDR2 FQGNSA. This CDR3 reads CASSLVAGNEQYF. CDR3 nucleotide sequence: TGTGCCAGCAGCTTAGTGGCCGGGAACGAGCAGTACTTC.